A single sample gave rise to the 18 T cell receptor beta chains below, sequenced in a study of cytomegalovirus exposure and HLA in healthy donors. The study ran its PCR with 60 Vbeta and 13 Jbeta primers. Some clones are missing from TCRdb's copy, which holds only in-frame ones; the method was immunoSEQ multiplex PCR. The sample lists about 100,000 clones, around 72% seen once, with approximately 14% in the top ten. Input material: PBMCs. The receptors were gathered from a male donor in good health and CMV-seropositive.

This sequence joins TRBV10-3 and TRBJ2-7, with 7 nucleotides matching TRBD2. This CDR3 comprises 14 residues. The germline V gene has CDR1 ENHRY and CDR2 SYGVKD. The trim removed 3 bases at V and 6 bases at J, leaving 8 bases unmatched. Written as DNA, the CDR3 is TGTGCCATCAGTGAAGCTGGGACTACCCTCGAGCAGTACTTC. This sequence encodes CAISEAGTTLEQYF.

This clone was detected only once. The genes are TRBV4-3 and TRBJ1-1; the D gene is possibly TRBD1 (5 bases). CDR3 size: 14 residues. The V and J ends lost 4 bases and 5 bases respectively, with 14 bases between them. CDR1 and CDR2 (germline): LGHNA, YSLEER. CDR3 sequence (DNA): TGCGCCAGCAGCCGGGGCAGAAGGAGTACTGAAGCTTTCTTT. It encodes CASSRGRRSTEAFF.

This clone was detected a few times. The rearrangement joins TRBV11-3 to TRBJ2-7, with D tentatively TRBD1 (6 bases). CDR1 is SGHNT and CDR2 is YENEEA in the germline V gene. Trimming removed 5 bases at V and 2 bases at J, with 10 bases between. This CDR3 region has 13 residues. CDR3 protein: CASSQGLPYEQYF. The DNA for the CDR3 is TGTGCCAGCAGCCAGGGGCTCCCCTACGAGCAGTACTTC. The entire variable domain, with the rest obtained from reference TRBV11-3 and TRBJ2-7, is as follows: EAGVVQSPRYKIIEKKQPVAFWCNPISGHNTLYWYLQNLGQGPELLIRYENEEAVDDSQLPKDRFSAERLKGVDSTLKIQPAELGDSAVYLCASSQGLPYEQYFGPGTRLTVT.

As DNA, the CDR3 is TGTGCCAGCAGCCAAGATGTACAGATCCTCCTATACACCTTC. Amino acid sequence: CASSQDVQILLYTF. The V call is TRBV4-2, the J call TRBJ1-2, with D hard to call. The CDR3 is 14 residues long. The germline CDR1 and CDR2 sequences are LGHNA and YNFKEQ. V was shortened by 0 bases and J by 11 bases, with 16 bases between the two germline ends.

V and J are TRBV2 and TRBJ2-5; 10 bases map to TRBD2. The CDR3 is made up of 16 amino acids. CDR1 SNHLY and CDR2 FYNNEI come from the germline V gene. Germline trimming cut 0 bases from V and 1 base from J; bases unmatched to any gene: 2. CDR3 nucleotides: TGTGCCAGCAGTGAAGCGGTAGCGGGGGGCCAAGAGACCCAGTACTTC. Its translation: CASSEAVAGGQETQYF.

The rearrangement joins TRBV2 to TRBJ2-7; 10 bases agree with TRBD2. The CDR3 sequence is 15 residues long. From germline, CDR1 is SNHLY and CDR2 FYNNEI. V was pared by 6 bases and J by 5 bases, with 10 bases of the junction left unmatched. CDR3 nucleotides: TGTGCCAGCAGAAAAGGGGCTAGCGGGGGCGACGAGCAGTACTTC. It is translated as CASRKGASGGDEQYF.

The chain employs TRBV19 and TRBJ1-1; 8 positions agree with TRBD1. Germline V gives CDR1 LNHDA, CDR2 SQIVND (reference sequence). The CDR3 covers 14 residues. J gave up 2 bases and V 3 bases, and 2 bases lay outside the gene matches. CDR3 nucleotide sequence: TGTGCCAGTAGTATGGGGACAGGCAACACTGAAGCTTTCTTT. Protein: CASSMGTGNTEAFF.

V is TRBV6-6 and J is TRBJ1-2, with D possibly being TRBD1 (6 bases). Per germline, CDR1 MNHNY and CDR2 SVGAGI (reference sequence). The CDR3 covers 13 residues. Between the trimmed V and J ends, which lost 7 bases and 7 bases, there was a span of 16 bases. The CDR3 reads CASKKTGRVGYTF. CDR3 coding DNA: TGTGCCAGCAAAAAAACAGGGAGGGTTGGCTACACCTTC.

The CDR3: CASSQSFRDSYNEQFF. CDR3 sequence (DNA): TGCGCCAGCAGCCAATCGTTCCGGGACAGCTACAATGAGCAGTTCTTC. V gene TRBV4-3 combines with J gene TRBJ2-1; 7 nucleotides agree with TRBD1. Germline lookup yields CDR1 LGHNA and CDR2 YSLEER. V was clipped by 2 bases and J by 3 bases; unmatched bases: 7. The CDR3 consists of 16 residues.

The CDR3 loop reads CASTDSAYEQYF. The CDR3 nucleotides read TGTGCCAGCACCGACAGCGCCTACGAGCAGTACTTC. The chain uses TRBV2 and TRBJ2-7; D might be TRBD1 (5 bases). The CDR3 loop spans 12 amino acids. The V gene lost 7 bases and the J gene lost 2 bases, with 9 bases spanning the gap. Germline V gene sequence: CDR1 SNHLY, CDR2 FYNNEI.

J is TRBJ1-5 and V is TRBV2, with D maybe TRBD1 (5 bases). This CDR3 comprises 15 residues. Looked up from germline, CDR1 is SNHLY and CDR2 is FYNNEI. V lost 6 bases and J lost 3, with 15 bases in between. The CDR3, as DNA: TGTGCCAGCAGAAAGGCGCCAGGGAACAATCAGCCCCAGCATTTT. This translates into CASRKAPGNNQPQHF.

This chain uses TRBV28 with TRBJ2-7; no clear D gene. V lost 5 bases and J 5 bases, leaving 13 bases between the germline ends. The V gene's germline CDR1 is MDHEN and CDR2 SYDVKM. The CDR3 is 13 residues long. The CDR3 DNA reads as TGTGCCAGCAGTAAGCCCTCGCTGGACGAGCAGTACTTC. This translates into CASSKPSLDEQYF. Variable domain in full (rest from reference TRBV28 and TRBJ2-7): DVKVTQSSRYLVKRTGEKVFLECVQDMDHENMFWYRQDPGLGLRLIYFSYDVKMKEKGDIPEGYSVSREKKERFSLILESASTNQTSMYLCASSKPSLDEQYFGPGTRLTVT.

The chain links TRBV19 to TRBJ1-1; D is possibly TRBD1 (6 bases). Trimming shortened V by 2 bases and J by 5 bases, and 15 bases separated the two germline ends. The CDR3 is made up of 15 amino acids. Germline loops: CDR1 LNHDA, CDR2 SQIVND (reference sequence). The CDR3 here is CASSISGGGGTEAFF. The CDR3 coding sequence is TGTGCCAGTAGTATATCAGGAGGGGGGGGGACTGAAGCTTTCTTT.

The chain couples TRBV4-3 to TRBJ2-1, with 9 bases identical to TRBD1. The CDR3 length is 17 residues. Germline V gene lookup returns CDR1 LGHNA and CDR2 YSLEER. Trimming took 4 bases from V and 0 from J; bases not matched to a gene: 7. The DNA of the CDR3 is TGCGCCAGCAGCCGGTACCGGGACAGGGACTCCTACAATGAGCAGTTCTTC. It is translated as CASSRYRDRDSYNEQFF.

This chain connects TRBV6-1 to TRBJ1-3; D gene unclear. From germline, CDR1 is MNHNS and CDR2 SASEGT. V lost 5 bases to trimming and J lost 0 bases, with 8 bases between them. The CDR3 consists of 14 residues. In DNA, the CDR3 is TGTGCCAGCAGTTCCACCTACTCTGGAAACACCATATATTTT. It yields the protein CASSSTYSGNTIYF.

The chain has TRBV9 and TRBJ1-3; 8 bases are a match to TRBD1. Trimming took 4 bases from V and 0 from J; bases not matched to a gene: 15. Germline CDR1 SGDLS, CDR2 YYNGEE. The CDR3 runs 19 residues. The CDR3 nucleotides read TGTGCCAGCAGCCCGCCGGACAGGGTTAGGGACCTCTCTGGAAACACCATATATTTT. Translated, it gives CASSPPDRVRDLSGNTIYF.

V gene TRBV4-3 combines with J gene TRBJ2-1; 12 positions match TRBD2. Losses at the gene ends were 0 bases for V and 5 bases for J; bases not matched to a gene: 5. Germline CDR1 LGHNA, CDR2 YSLEER. The CDR3 has 17 residues. The CDR3 loop is CASSQDIASGGDNEQFF. Here the CDR3 DNA reads TGCGCCAGCAGCCAAGATATAGCTAGCGGGGGGGACAATGAGCAGTTCTTC.

The V and J genes are TRBV7-7 and TRBJ2-3; 10 bases align to TRBD2. Germline V gene data show CDR1 as SSHAT and CDR2 as FNYEAQ (reference sequence). V trimming: 5 bases; J trimming: 5 bases; junction bases outside the gene matches: 4. The CDR3 is 14 residues long. CDR3 amino acids: CASSPSGGRDTQYF. The CDR3 DNA sequence: TGTGCCAGCAGCCCTAGCGGGGGACGAGATACGCAGTATTTT.